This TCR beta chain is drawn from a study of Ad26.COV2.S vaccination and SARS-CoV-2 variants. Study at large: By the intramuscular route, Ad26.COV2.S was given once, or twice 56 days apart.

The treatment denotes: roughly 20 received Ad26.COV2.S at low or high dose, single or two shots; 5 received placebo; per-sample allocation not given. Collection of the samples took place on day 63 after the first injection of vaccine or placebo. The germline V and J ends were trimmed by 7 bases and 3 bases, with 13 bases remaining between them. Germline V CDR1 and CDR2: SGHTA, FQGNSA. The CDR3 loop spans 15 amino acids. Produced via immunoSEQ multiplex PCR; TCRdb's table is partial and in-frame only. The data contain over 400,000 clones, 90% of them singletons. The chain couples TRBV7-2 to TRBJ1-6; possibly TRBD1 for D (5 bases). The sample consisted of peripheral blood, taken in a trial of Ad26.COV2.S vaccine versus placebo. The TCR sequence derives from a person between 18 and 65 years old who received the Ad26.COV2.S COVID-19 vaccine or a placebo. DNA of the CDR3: TGTGCCAGCACGCCCGGGGCGGACTATAATTCACCCCTCCACTTT. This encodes CASTPGADYNSPLHF.